These T cell receptor beta chains were read from a single sample in a study of blood T cell repertoires in COVID-19. Data came from immunoSEQ multiplex PCR; TCRdb stores just in-frame clones and leaves some out. This sample has approximately 140,000 clones, with roughly 82% found just once. Source material: peripheral blood. Receptors were obtained from a human donor with acute or convalescent COVID-19. The donor label of this sample is uncertain. CDR3s include the opening cysteine and the closing phenylalanine or tryptophan. Each record gives: D gene, J gene, V gene, clone size, CDR3 protein, CDR3 DNA. A D gene is named only where the DNA matches it firmly. Size is stated for part of the rows, as once, few or many counts, or as a class when the clone is expanded.

TRBD2 | TRBJ2-1 | TRBV7-2 | . | CASSLVRGGTRNEQFF | TGTGCCAGCAGCTTAGTGCGCGGGGGTACCCGGAATGAGCAGTTCTTC
. | TRBJ2-7 | TRBV12-5 | . | CASGQATYTSYEQYF | TGTGCTAGTGGTCAAGCCACGTATACCTCCTACGAGCAGTACTTC
TRBD1 | TRBJ1-1 | TRBV28 | . | CASSGDRYEAFF | TGTGCCAGCAGTGGGGACAGATATGAAGCTTTCTTT
. | TRBJ1-1 | TRBV30 | . | CAWINQRGTGWSTEAFF | TGTGCCTGGATTAATCAACGAGGTACAGGGTGGAGCACTGAAGCTTTCTTT
TRBD1 | TRBJ1-1 | TRBV19 | . | CASSITGQGGTEAFF | TGTGCCAGTAGTATTACGGGACAGGGAGGCACTGAAGCTTTCTTT
TRBD1 | TRBJ1-6 | TRBV5-1 | . | CASSSSTGGVNSPLHF | TGCGCCAGCAGCTCCTCGACAGGGGGAGTGAATTCACCCCTCCACTTT
TRBD2 | TRBJ2-5 | TRBV11-2 | . | CASSSGLAGGPKTGRTQYF | TGTGCCAGCAGCTCGGGACTAGCGGGGGGGCCAAAAACTGGGAGGACCCAGTACTTC
. | TRBJ1-3 | TRBV5-6 | . | CASSLAGVGGNTIYF | TGTGCCAGCAGCTTGGCGGGGGTAGGTGGAAACACCATATATTTT
TRBD1 | TRBJ1-2 | TRBV27 | . | CASSPGTGGSYGYTF | TGTGCCAGCAGTCCCGGGACAGGGGGCAGTTATGGCTACACCTTC
. | TRBJ1-5 | TRBV19 | . | CASSMLGGGNQPQHF | TGTGCCAGTAGTATGTTAGGGGGGGGCAATCAGCCCCAGCATTTT
. | TRBJ2-7 | TRBV18 | . | CASSRASISYEQYF | TGTGCCAGCTCACGGGCCTCGATCTCCTACGAGCAGTACTTC
TRBD1 | TRBJ1-4 | TRBV9 | . | CASSDQLQGDTEKLFF | TGTGCCAGCAGCGACCAACTACAGGGGGACACAGAAAAACTGTTTTTT
TRBD2 | TRBJ2-1 | TRBV6-5 | . | CASSSPGRGGRNEQFF | TGTGCCAGCAGTTCTCCTGGGCGGGGGGGCCGCAATGAGCAGTTCTTC
TRBD2 | TRBJ2-7 | TRBV20-1 | . | CSPGGNYEQYF | TGCAGTCCGGGGGGGAACTACGAGCAGTACTTC
TRBD1 | TRBJ2-7 | TRBV10-3 | . | CAISESGQAREQYF | TGTGCCATCAGTGAGTCAGGACAGGCTCGCGAGCAGTACTTC
. | TRBJ1-5 | TRBV6-5 | . | CASTMGRGDQPQHF | TGTGCCAGCACCATGGGCAGGGGAGATCAGCCCCAGCATTTT
TRBD2 | TRBJ2-3 | TRBV7-9 | many | CASSTSGNTDTQYF | TGTGCCAGCAGCACTAGCGGGAACACAGATACGCAGTATTTT
TRBD1 | TRBJ2-1 | TRBV4-1 | . | CASSTGQYNEQFF | TGCGCCAGCTCAACGGGACAGTACAATGAGCAGTTCTTC
TRBD2 | TRBJ2-5 | TRBV5-1 | . | CASSRRLAGGHSFQETQYF | TGCGCCAGCAGCCGCCGACTAGCGGGGGGCCACTCCTTCCAAGAGACCCAGTACTTC
. | TRBJ2-1 | TRBV7-9 | . | CASSFNSYNEQFF | TGTGCCAGCAGCTTCAACTCCTACAATGAGCAGTTCTTC
TRBD1 | TRBJ1-6 | TRBV5-1 | . | CASSLGDRVASYNSPLHF | TGCGCCAGCAGCTTGGGGGACAGGGTAGCGTCCTATAATTCACCCCTCCACTTT
. | TRBJ2-5 | TRBV12-3/TRBV12-4 | . | CASSLGMATQYF | TGTGCCAGCAGTTTAGGTATGGCGACCCAGTACTTC
TRBD2 | TRBJ2-7 | TRBV5-6 | . | CASSSGGRLYEQYF | TGTGCCAGCAGCTCGGGAGGCAGACTTTACGAGCAGTACTTC
. | TRBJ1-1 | TRBV11-2 | . | CASSRTVNTEAFF | TGTGCCAGCAGCAGAACAGTGAACACTGAAGCTTTCTTT
TRBD1 | TRBJ1-2 | TRBV23-1 | . | CASSTGQGGNYGYTF | TGCGCCAGCAGTACAGGACAGGGTGGGAACTATGGCTACACCTTC
. | TRBJ1-1 | TRBV30 | few | CAWSRVTANTEAFF | TGTGCCTGGAGCCGGGTGACAGCAAACACTGAAGCTTTCTTT
. | TRBJ1-4 | TRBV4-2 | few | CASSPLWGEANEKLFF | TGTGCCAGCAGCCCCCTTTGGGGGGAAGCTAATGAAAAACTGTTTTTT
. | TRBJ1-5 | TRBV4-1 | . | CASSHLVAVNQPQHF | TGCGCCAGCAGCCACCTAGTGGCAGTCAATCAGCCCCAGCATTTT
. | TRBJ2-7 | TRBV29-1 | once | CSVRGLSYEQYF | TGCAGCGTTCGTGGACTGAGCTACGAGCAGTACTTC
TRBD1 | TRBJ1-2 | TRBV19 | . | CASSSTGTGVGGYTF | TGTGCCAGTAGTTCGACCGGGACAGGGGTGGGTGGCTACACCTTC
TRBD2 | TRBJ2-5 | TRBV5-4 | . | CASSLDGGREETQYF | TGTGCCAGCAGCTTAGACGGGGGGAGAGAAGAGACCCAGTACTTC
TRBD1 | TRBJ1-5 | TRBV19 | . | CASTDRGVRQGNAIWPQHF | TGTGCCAGTACCGACCGGGGGGTTCGACAGGGGAACGCAATTTGGCCCCAGCATTTT
. | TRBJ1-4 | TRBV18 | few | CASSPPGRGGTNEKLFF | TGTGCCAGCTCACCACCGGGTCGCGGGGGAACTAATGAAAAACTGTTTTTT
. | TRBJ2-7 | TRBV5-1 | . | CASSLSRGAYEQYF | TGCGCCAGCAGCTTGAGCAGGGGGGCCTACGAGCAGTACTTC
. | TRBJ1-2 | TRBV5-1 | . | CASSLESSGDGYTF | TGCGCCAGCAGCTTGGAGTCGTCGGGGGATGGCTACACCTTC
. | TRBJ2-5 | TRBV5-6 | . | CASSKKAGIGETQYF | TGTGCCAGCAGCAAAAAGGCAGGGATTGGGGAGACCCAGTACTTC
TRBD1 | TRBJ1-2 | TRBV4-2 | . | CASSRDRNGGYTF | TGTGCCAGCAGCCGGGACAGGAACGGTGGCTACACCTTC
. | TRBJ1-2 | TRBV12-3/TRBV12-4 | . | CASSLTGYGYTF | TGTGCCAGCAGCCTGACGGGGTATGGCTACACCTTC
. | TRBJ2-3 | TRBV11-2 | . | CASSLQAGAKDTQYF | TGTGCCAGCAGCTTACAGGCGGGGGCTAAAGATACGCAGTATTTT
TRBD2 | TRBJ2-2 | TRBV19 | . | CASRAGGGPPNTGELFF | TGTGCCAGTAGAGCGGGCGGGGGGCCACCGAACACCGGGGAGCTGTTTTTT
TRBD2 | TRBJ2-3 | TRBV5-4 | . | CASSSGLAGSTDTQYF | TGTGCCAGCAGCTCCGGACTAGCGGGGTCGACAGATACGCAGTATTTT
TRBD1 | TRBJ2-2 | TRBV2 | . | CASSQQGARPGELFF | TGTGCCAGCAGTCAACAGGGGGCGAGGCCCGGGGAGCTGTTTTTT
. | TRBJ1-5 | TRBV19 | . | CASSIGPYPSNQPQHF | TGTGCCAGTAGTATAGGGCCATATCCTAGCAATCAGCCCCAGCATTTT
TRBD2 | TRBJ2-3 | TRBV3-1/TRBV3-2 | . | CASSPRTSGAVRDTQYF | TGTGCCAGCAGCCCACGGACTAGCGGGGCCGTTAGAGATACGCAGTATTTT
. | TRBJ1-5 | TRBV6-5 | . | CASSPLNQPQHF | TGTGCCAGCAGTCCTCTAAATCAGCCCCAGCATTTT
TRBD2 | TRBJ2-7 | TRBV2 | . | CASSGIAGEQYF | TGTGCCAGCAGTGGAATAGCGGGGGAGCAGTACTTC
TRBD1 | TRBJ1-1 | TRBV19 | . | CASTGTANTEAFF | TGTGCCAGTACCGGGACAGCTAACACTGAAGCTTTCTTT
. | TRBJ1-2 | TRBV5-1 | . | CASSLAGYGYTF | TGCGCCAGCAGCTTGGCGGGCTATGGCTACACCTTC
TRBD1 | TRBJ1-1 | TRBV19 | . | CASSRGALANTEAFF | TGTGCCAGTAGCAGGGGGGCCTTAGCGAACACTGAAGCTTTCTTT
TRBD1 | TRBJ2-7 | TRBV29-1 | . | CSVRQGVEYEQYF | TGCAGCGTTCGACAGGGTGTTGAGTACGAGCAGTACTTC
. | TRBJ1-2 | TRBV18 | . | CASSPRSGPHAYGYTF | TGTGCCAGCTCACCACGGTCAGGGCCGCACGCGTATGGCTACACCTTC
. | TRBJ1-5 | TRBV7-8 | . | CASSLESPYQPQHF | TGTGCCAGCAGCTTAGAGAGTCCTTATCAGCCCCAGCATTTT
TRBD2 | TRBJ2-3 | TRBV6-5 | few | CASSTLGGYGDTQYF | TGTGCCAGCAGTACGCTGGGGGGGTACGGAGATACGCAGTATTTT
. | TRBJ1-3 | TRBV7-6 | . | CASSLGAFSGNTIYF | TGTGCCAGCAGCTTAGGGGCCTTCTCTGGAAACACCATATATTTT
. | TRBJ1-1 | TRBV12-5 | . | CASGIGQFMNTEAFF | TGTGCTAGTGGAATAGGACAGTTTATGAACACTGAAGCTTTCTTT
. | TRBJ1-2 | TRBV5-4 | . | CASSHQGDYGYTF | TGTGCCAGCAGCCATCAAGGGGATTATGGCTACACCTTC
TRBD1 | TRBJ1-1 | TRBV18 | . | CASSPELTGRVLDTEAFF | TGTGCCAGCTCACCAGAACTGACAGGGCGCGTCTTGGACACTGAAGCTTTCTTT
TRBD2 | TRBJ2-1 | TRBV19 | many | CASSIDLSGGADEQFF | TGTGCCAGTAGTATAGACCTTAGCGGGGGGGCCGATGAGCAGTTCTTC
. | TRBJ2-2 | TRBV6-4 | . | CASSDSGRNTGELFF | TGTGCCAGCAGTGACTCGGGGCGAAACACCGGGGAGCTGTTTTTT
TRBD1 | TRBJ1-1 | TRBV6-2/TRBV6-3 | . | CASSRQGGVTEAFF | TGTGCCAGCAGTCGACAGGGCGGAGTCACTGAAGCTTTCTTT